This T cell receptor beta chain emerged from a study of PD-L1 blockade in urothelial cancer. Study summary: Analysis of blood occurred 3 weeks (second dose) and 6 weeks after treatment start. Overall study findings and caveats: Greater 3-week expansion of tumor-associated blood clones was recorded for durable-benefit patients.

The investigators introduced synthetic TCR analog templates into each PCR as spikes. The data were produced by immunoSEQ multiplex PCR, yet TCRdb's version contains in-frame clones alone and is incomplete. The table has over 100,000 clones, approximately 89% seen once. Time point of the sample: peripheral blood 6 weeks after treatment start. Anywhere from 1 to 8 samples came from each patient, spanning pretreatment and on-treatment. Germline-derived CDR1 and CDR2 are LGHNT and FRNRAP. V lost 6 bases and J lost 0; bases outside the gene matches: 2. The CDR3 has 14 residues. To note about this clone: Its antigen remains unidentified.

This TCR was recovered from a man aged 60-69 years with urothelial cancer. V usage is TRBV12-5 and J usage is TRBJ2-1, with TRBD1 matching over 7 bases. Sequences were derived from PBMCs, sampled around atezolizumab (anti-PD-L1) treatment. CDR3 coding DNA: TGTGCTAGTGGGGGACAGAACTCCTACAATGAGCAGTTCTTC. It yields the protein CASGGQNSYNEQFF. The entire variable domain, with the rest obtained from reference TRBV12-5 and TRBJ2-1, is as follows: DARVTQTPRHKVTEMGQEVTMRCQPILGHNTVFWYRQTMMQGLELLAYFRNRAPLDDSGMPKDRFSAEMPDATLATLKIQPSEPRDSAVYFCASGGQNSYNEQFFGPGTRLTVL.